The 22 T cell receptor beta chains listed next were all sequenced from one sample in a study of vaccination and CD4 T cells after COVID-19. Sequenced with the Oncomine TCR Beta short-read assay was DNA taken from cultured CD4+ T cells. TCRdb called the PCR reads again in MiXCR, with one record for every CDR3 protein. The table lists about 19,000 distinct CDR3 sequences, approximately 38% of them singletons. Stated treatment: roughly 11-day PBMC culture with coronavirus spike peptide pools or control peptides (ViraFEST assay). Their antigens remain unidentified. The sequenced material came from cultured CD4+ T cells from blood. These TCRs come from a human donor with COVID-19.

This clonotype came up a few times. V usage is TRBV6-5 and J usage is TRBJ1-6, with 11 bases fitting TRBD1. V shed 0 bases, J shed 9 bases, and the junction held 4 bases outside the gene matches. The CDR3 contains 16 residues. Germline V gene lookup returns CDR1 MNHEY and CDR2 SVGAGI. In DNA, the CDR3 is TGTGCCAGCAGTTACTCGATAGGGACAGGGGGTTCACCCCTCCACTTT. It codes for CASSYSIGTGGSPLHF.

The chain carries TRBV12-3 or TRBV12-4 and TRBJ1-2, with 7 bases matching TRBD1. Losses at the gene ends were 7 bases for V and 4 bases for J; bases not matched to a gene: 3. The CDR3 totals 12 residues. Here the CDR3 DNA reads TGTGCCAGCAAGACAGGGAGCTATGGCTACACCTTC. Residues: CASKTGSYGYTF.

With regard to this clonotype: A junction boundary mismatches the germline segment, possibly from a read error. The chain employs TRBV4-1 and TRBJ1-6; a possible D gene is TRBD1 (5 bases). The length of the CDR3 is 15 residues. The V gene's germline CDR1 is MGHRA and CDR2 YSYEKL. The DNA of the CDR3 is TGCGCCAGCAGCAAAGAGGGGTCGGGGAATTCACCCCTCCACTTT. Its protein is CASSKEGSGNSPLHF.

This clonotype was counted only a few times. V is TRBV15 and J is TRBJ2-3; D may be TRBD1 or TRBD2 (5 bases each). The CDR3 length is 15 residues. Germline V gene data show CDR1 as LNHNV and CDR2 as YYDKDF (reference sequence). The V end lost 10 bases, the J end lost 3 bases, and 20 bases lay between the germline ends. Here the CDR3 DNA reads TGTGCCATCTCGATACAGGCGGGTTCGACAGATACGCAGTATTTT. Its translation: CAISIQAGSTDTQYF.

The chain is built from TRBV27 and TRBJ2-7; 10 nucleotides align to TRBD1. The germline CDR1 and CDR2 sequences are MNHEY and SMNVEV (reference sequence). V dropped 5 bases and J dropped 0; count of bases not matched to a gene: 4. This CDR3 comprises 15 residues. DNA for the CDR3: TGTGCCAGCAGTCCTCGGACAGGGGGCTCCTACGAGCAGTACTTC. It is translated as CASSPRTGGSYEQYF.

CDR3 sequence (DNA): TGTGCCAGCAGCTCGTACGAGGACGAGCAGTACTTC. This gives the protein CASSSYEDEQYF. The chain is built from TRBV11-3 and TRBJ2-7; D call uncertain. The ends were cut back, 4 bases at V and 5 bases at J, with 9 bases in the middle. CDR1 SGHNT and CDR2 YENEEA come from the germline V gene. This CDR3 region has 12 residues.

V and J are TRBV19 and TRBJ2-2; 10 bases align to TRBD2. The CDR3 is 16 residues long. The germline CDR1 and CDR2 sequences are LNHDA and SQIVND (reference sequence). The V segment lost 2 bases and the J segment 5 bases; nucleotides outside the gene matches: 5. The CDR3 DNA reads TGTGCCAGTAGTATATCTAGCGGGGGACAAACCGGGGAGCTGTTTTTT. Translation gives CASSISSGGQTGELFF.

The CDR3 DNA reads TGTGCCAGCAGCTTACAGAGCGGGGGGATGACAGATACGCAGTATTTT. Translated: CASSLQSGGMTDTQYF. The chain is built from TRBV7-3 and TRBJ2-3; 9 bases agree with TRBD2. Trimming removed 2 bases from V and 3 bases from J; junction bases left unmatched: 6. This CDR3 contains 16 residues. Germline V gives CDR1 SGHTA, CDR2 FQGTGA.

The rearrangement joins TRBV20-1 to TRBJ2-2, with D possibly TRBD2 on 6 matching bases. Trimming shortened V by 5 bases and J by 4 bases, and 20 bases separated the two germline ends. Germline-derived CDR1 and CDR2 are DFQATT and SNEGSKA (reference sequence). CDR3 length: 16 amino acids. The CDR3 bases are TGCAGTGCTTTCCCAGAGAGCACTAGCCGCACCGGGGAGCTGTTTTTT. Its protein product is CSAFPESTSRTGELFF.

As for this clonotype: The CDR3 does not end in the conserved phenylalanine or tryptophan, so this is likely a read error. This chain connects TRBV19 to TRBJ2-2, with TRBD1 matching over 7 bases. Trimming removed 9 bases from V and 1 base from J; junction bases left unmatched: 11. This CDR3 has 16 amino acids. CDR1 and CDR2 from the germline V gene are LNHDA and SQIVND (reference sequence). CDR3 bases: TGTGCCAGCACGGGACAGAAGACGCGGAACACCGGGGAGCTGTTTTCT. This codes for CASTGQKTRNTGELFS.

This clonotype showed up just once. The chain joins TRBV4-1 to TRBJ2-5; 7 positions agree with TRBD1. The V segment lost 5 bases and the J segment 5 bases; nucleotides outside the gene matches: 11. The CDR3 length is 15 residues. CDR1 is MGHRA, CDR2 YSYEKL, per germline. CDR3: CASSSPDRAAETQYF. CDR3 coding DNA: TGCGCCAGCAGCTCTCCCGACAGGGCGGCCGAGACCCAGTACTTC.

The chain has TRBV30 and TRBJ1-6; tentatively, D is TRBD1 (5 bases). V was trimmed by 4 bases and J by 5 bases, leaving 15 bases between them. Germline V CDR1 and CDR2: GTSNPN, SVGIG (reference sequence). CDR3 size: 15 residues. The CDR3 DNA reads TGTGCCTGGAATAACGGGGGGTCGGATAATTCACCCCTCCACTTT. Protein sequence: CAWNNGGSDNSPLHF. Combining the CDR3 with reference TRBV30 and TRBJ1-6 gives the whole variable domain SQTIHQWPATLVQPVGSPLSLECTVEGTSNPNLYWYRQAAGRGLQLLFYSVGIGQISSEVPQNLSASRPQDRQFILSSKKLLLSDSGFYLCAWNNGGSDNSPLHFGNGTRLTVT.

The chain joins TRBV7-8 to TRBJ2-1; TRBD2 matches 10 bases. This CDR3 spans 16 amino acids. Trimming cost V 1 base and J 8 bases; bases outside gene matches: 8. The germline CDR1 and CDR2 sequences are SGHVS and FQNEAQ. The CDR3 DNA reads as TGTGCCAGCAGCTTAGTGAGCAAGCGGGGGGGCGATGAGCAGTTCTTC. Its translation: CASSLVSKRGGDEQFF.

Only a few counts were recorded for this clonotype. The V and J genes are TRBV7-2 and TRBJ1-1; D is unresolved. Germline CDR1 reads SGHTA; CDR2 reads FQGNSA. The CDR3 spans 14 residues. V lost 8 bases and J lost 4, with 17 bases in between. Written as DNA, the CDR3 is TGTGCCAGCTCCAATGTCTTGGTGCCCACTGAAGCTTTCTTT. This codes for CASSNVLVPTEAFF.

J is TRBJ1-4 and V is TRBV4-3, with 9 positions matching TRBD1. The V gene's germline CDR1 is LGHNA and CDR2 YSLEER. The CDR3 runs 17 residues. With V trimmed by 1 base and J by 8 bases, 11 bases remained unmatched. The CDR3 DNA is TGCGCCAGCAGCCAAGGTCTTACCGGGACAGGGTTGGAAAAACTGTTTTTT. Protein: CASSQGLTGTGLEKLFF.

This clonotype was picked up a small number of times. The chain carries TRBV7-2 and TRBJ2-3, with 8 nucleotides matching TRBD2. The junction had 5 bases not matched to a gene; V was cut back by 3 bases and J by 3 bases. The CDR3 length is 15 residues. Looked up from germline, CDR1 is SGHTA and CDR2 is FQGNSA. CDR3 amino acids: CASSFWRGETDTQYF. As DNA, the CDR3 is TGTGCCAGCAGCTTTTGGCGGGGGGAGACAGATACGCAGTATTTT.

The chain joins TRBV7-9 to TRBJ1-2; D gene ambiguous. Between the trimmed V and J ends, which lost 5 bases and 10 bases, there was a span of 11 bases. The CDR3 covers 11 residues. Germline loops: CDR1 SEHNR, CDR2 FQNEAQ (reference sequence). The CDR3 coding sequence is TGTGCCAGCAGCCACTCCGGCTCCTACACCTTC. It yields the protein CASSHSGSYTF. Full variable domain (remainder filled in from reference TRBV7-9 and TRBJ1-2): DTGVSQNPRHKITKRGQNVTFRCDPISEHNRLYWYRQTLGQGPEFLTYFQNEAQLEKSRLLSDRFSAERPKGSFSTLEIQRTEQGDSAMYLCASSHSGSYTFGSGTRLTVV.

This chain connects TRBV15 to TRBJ1-4; weak D call: TRBD1 (6 bases). The CDR3 has 16 residues. Per the germline V gene, CDR1 is LNHNV and CDR2 is YYDKDF (reference sequence). V shed 0 bases and J shed 5 bases, with 13 bases lying between them. The CDR3 coding sequence is TGTGCCACCAGCAGAGATTTGGCAGGGGAAAATGAAAAACTGTTTTTT. Protein: CATSRDLAGENEKLFF.

The V gene is TRBV4-2, the J gene TRBJ2-5; D is perhaps TRBD2 (5 bases). In germline, CDR1 is LGHNA, CDR2 YNFKEQ. The CDR3 has 14 residues. V was pared by 4 bases and J by 4 bases, with 13 bases between. CDR3 amino acids: CASSLSGPPETQYF. Here the CDR3 DNA reads TGTGCCAGCAGCCTAAGCGGCCCTCCAGAGACCCAGTACTTC.

The chain carries TRBV27 and TRBJ2-2; no clear D gene. This CDR3 comprises 15 residues. Trimming left V 6 bases short and J 0 bases short, with 11 bases between. Looked up from germline, CDR1 is MNHEY and CDR2 is SMNVEV (reference sequence). The CDR3 coding sequence is TGTGCCAGCAGGCCGAGACCTTCGAACACCGGGGAGCTGTTTTTT. This sequence encodes CASRPRPSNTGELFF.

This rearrangement joins TRBV5-4 to TRBJ1-1; unclear D gene. The CDR3 sequence is 15 residues long. V shed 0 bases and J shed 4 bases, with 13 bases lying between them. Germline V gene sequence: CDR1 SGHNT, CDR2 YYREEE (reference sequence). This CDR3 reads CASSLDGPLITEAFF. CDR3 coding DNA: TGTGCCAGCAGCTTGGATGGCCCCCTAATCACTGAAGCTTTCTTT. Full variable domain (outside the CDR3, taken from reference TRBV5-4 and TRBJ1-1): ETGVTQSPTHLIKTRGQQVTLRCSSQSGHNTVSWYQQALGQGPQFIFQYYREEENGRGNFPPRFSGLQFPNYSSELNVNALELDDSALYLCASSLDGPLITEAFFGQGTRLTVV.

The chain links TRBV5-6 to TRBJ1-5, with TRBD1 identical over 7 bases. Germline lookup yields CDR1 SGHDT and CDR2 YYEEEE. V lost 1 base and J lost 4; bases outside the gene matches: 11. The CDR3 has 17 residues. The CDR3 protein is CASSLMSSAGGNQPQHF. In nucleotides, the CDR3 is TGTGCCAGCAGCTTGATGTCTTCGGCAGGGGGTAATCAGCCCCAGCATTTT.